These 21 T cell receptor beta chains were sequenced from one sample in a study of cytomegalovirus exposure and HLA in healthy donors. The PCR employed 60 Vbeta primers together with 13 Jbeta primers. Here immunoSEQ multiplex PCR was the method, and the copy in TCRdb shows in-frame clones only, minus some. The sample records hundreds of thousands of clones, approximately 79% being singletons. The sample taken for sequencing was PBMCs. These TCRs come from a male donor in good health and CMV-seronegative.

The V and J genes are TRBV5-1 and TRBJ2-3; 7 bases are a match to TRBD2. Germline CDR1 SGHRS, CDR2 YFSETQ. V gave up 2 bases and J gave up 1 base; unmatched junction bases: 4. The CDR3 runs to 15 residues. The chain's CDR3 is CASSLPSGRTDTQYF. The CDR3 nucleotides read TGCGCCAGCAGCTTACCTAGCGGCCGCACAGATACGCAGTATTTT. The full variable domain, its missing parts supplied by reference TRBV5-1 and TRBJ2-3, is KAGVTQTPRYLIKTRGQQVTLSCSPISGHRSVSWYQQTPGQGLQFLFEYFSETQRNKGNFPGRFSGRQFSNSRSEMNVSTLELGDSALYLCASSLPSGRTDTQYFGPGTRLTVL.

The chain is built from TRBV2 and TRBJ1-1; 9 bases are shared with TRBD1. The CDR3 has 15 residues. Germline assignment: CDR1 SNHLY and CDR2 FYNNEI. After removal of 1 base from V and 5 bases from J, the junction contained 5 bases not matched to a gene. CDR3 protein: CASSEDGTGRTEAFF. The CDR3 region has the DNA TGTGCCAGCAGTGAAGATGGGACAGGGAGGACTGAAGCTTTCTTT.

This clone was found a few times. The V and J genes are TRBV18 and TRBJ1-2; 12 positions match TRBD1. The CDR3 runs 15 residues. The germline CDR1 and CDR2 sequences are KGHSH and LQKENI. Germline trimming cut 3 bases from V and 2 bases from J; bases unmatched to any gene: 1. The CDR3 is CASSPGQGANYGYTF. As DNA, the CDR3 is TGTGCCAGCTCACCGGGACAGGGGGCAAACTATGGCTACACCTTC.

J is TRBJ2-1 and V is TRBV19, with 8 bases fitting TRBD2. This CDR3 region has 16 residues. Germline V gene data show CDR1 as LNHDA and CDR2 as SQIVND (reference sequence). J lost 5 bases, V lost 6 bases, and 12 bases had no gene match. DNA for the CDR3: TGTGCCAGTAGCAGGCCAGCGGGAGTAAAGGACAATGAGCAGTTCTTC. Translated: CASSRPAGVKDNEQFF.

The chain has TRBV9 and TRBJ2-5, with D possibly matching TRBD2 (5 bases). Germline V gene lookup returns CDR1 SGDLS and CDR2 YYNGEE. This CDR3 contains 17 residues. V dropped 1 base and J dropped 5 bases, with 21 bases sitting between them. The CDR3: CASSVNPATSPGETQYF. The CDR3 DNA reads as TGTGCCAGCAGCGTAAACCCAGCGACGTCCCCGGGGGAGACCCAGTACTTC.

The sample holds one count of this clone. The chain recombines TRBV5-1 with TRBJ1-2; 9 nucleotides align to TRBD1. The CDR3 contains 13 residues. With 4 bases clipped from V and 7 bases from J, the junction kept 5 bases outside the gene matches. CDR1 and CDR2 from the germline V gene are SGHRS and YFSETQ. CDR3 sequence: CASSNRDRAGYTF. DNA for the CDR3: TGCGCCAGCAGCAACCGGGACAGGGCTGGCTACACCTTC.

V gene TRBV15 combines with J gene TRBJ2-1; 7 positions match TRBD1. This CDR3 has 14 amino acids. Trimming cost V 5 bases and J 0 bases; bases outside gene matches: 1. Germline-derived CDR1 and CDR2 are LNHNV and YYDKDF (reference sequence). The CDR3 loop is CATSAGGSYNEQFF. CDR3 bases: TGTGCCACCAGCGCAGGGGGCTCCTACAATGAGCAGTTCTTC.

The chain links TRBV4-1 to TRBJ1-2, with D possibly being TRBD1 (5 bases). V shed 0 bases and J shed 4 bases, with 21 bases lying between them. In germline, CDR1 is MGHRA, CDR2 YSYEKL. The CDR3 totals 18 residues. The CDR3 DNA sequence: TGCGCCAGCAGCCAAGAGGGGGGTACGCAGCTCTCATTCTATGGCTACACCTTC. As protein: CASSQEGGTQLSFYGYTF.

The chain's CDR3 is CASSQQGTEQFF. CDR3 DNA sequence: TGTGCCAGCAGTCAACAGGGGACTGAGCAGTTCTTC. The genes are TRBV27 and TRBJ2-1; 7 positions agree with TRBD1. V was clipped by 5 bases and J by 9 bases; unmatched bases: 4. Germline V gene lookup returns CDR1 MNHEY and CDR2 SMNVEV (reference sequence). The CDR3 has 12 residues.

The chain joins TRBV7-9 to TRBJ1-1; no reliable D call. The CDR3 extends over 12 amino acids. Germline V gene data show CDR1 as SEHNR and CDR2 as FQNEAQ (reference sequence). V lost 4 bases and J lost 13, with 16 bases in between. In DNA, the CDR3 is TGTGCCAGCAGCTCGCCTCCGGGTGGCGTTTTCTTT. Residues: CASSSPPGGVFF.

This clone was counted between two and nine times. CDR3 in amino acids: CASSPRTGPANYGYTF. For the CDR3, the DNA is TGTGCCAGCAGCCCCCGGACAGGCCCAGCTAACTATGGCTACACCTTC. The chain employs TRBV7-8 and TRBJ1-2, with 7 bases aligning to TRBD1. CDR3 length equals 16 residues. From germline, CDR1 is SGHVS and CDR2 FQNEAQ. After removal of 5 bases from V and 0 bases from J, the junction contained 9 bases not matched to a gene.

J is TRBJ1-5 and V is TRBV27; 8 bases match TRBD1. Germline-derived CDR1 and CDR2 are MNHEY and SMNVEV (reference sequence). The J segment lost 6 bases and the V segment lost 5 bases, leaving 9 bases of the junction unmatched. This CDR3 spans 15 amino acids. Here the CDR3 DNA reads TGTGCCAGCAGTCCCCGACAGGGGTCGGGTCAGCCCCAGCATTTT. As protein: CASSPRQGSGQPQHF.

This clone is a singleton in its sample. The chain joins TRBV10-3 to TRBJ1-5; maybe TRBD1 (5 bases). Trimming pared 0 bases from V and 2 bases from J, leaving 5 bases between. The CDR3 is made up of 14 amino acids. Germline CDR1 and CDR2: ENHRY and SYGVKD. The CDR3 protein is CAISESTGNQPQHF. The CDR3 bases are TGTGCCATCAGTGAGTCGACAGGCAATCAGCCCCAGCATTTT.

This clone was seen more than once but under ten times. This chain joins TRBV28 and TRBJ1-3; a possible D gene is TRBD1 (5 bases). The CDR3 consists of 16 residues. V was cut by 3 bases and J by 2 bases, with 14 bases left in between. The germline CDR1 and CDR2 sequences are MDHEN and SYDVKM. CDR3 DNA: TGTGCCAGCAGTTTCGGGGGAGGTAGGGCTGGAAACACCATATATTTT. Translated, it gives CASSFGGGRAGNTIYF. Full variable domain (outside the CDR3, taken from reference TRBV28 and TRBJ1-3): DVKVTQSSRYLVKRTGEKVFLECVQDMDHENMFWYRQDPGLGLRLIYFSYDVKMKEKGDIPEGYSVSREKKERFSLILESASTNQTSMYLCASSFGGGRAGNTIYFGEGSWLTVV.

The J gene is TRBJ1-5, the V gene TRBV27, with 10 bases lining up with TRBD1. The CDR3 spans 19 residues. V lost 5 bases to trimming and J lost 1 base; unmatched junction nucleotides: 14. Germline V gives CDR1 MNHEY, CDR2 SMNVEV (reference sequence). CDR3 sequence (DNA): TGTGCCAGCAGTCCCCTCCGGGACAGGGGAGTGAGGAGCAATCAGCCCCAGCATTTT. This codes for CASSPLRDRGVRSNQPQHF.

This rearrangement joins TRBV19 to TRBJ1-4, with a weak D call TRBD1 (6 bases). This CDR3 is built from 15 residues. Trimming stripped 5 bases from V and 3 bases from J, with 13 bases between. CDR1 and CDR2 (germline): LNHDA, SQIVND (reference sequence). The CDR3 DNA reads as TGTGCCAGTAGTGGGCCGAGGGGGTCTAATGAAAAACTGTTTTTT. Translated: CASSGPRGSNEKLFF.

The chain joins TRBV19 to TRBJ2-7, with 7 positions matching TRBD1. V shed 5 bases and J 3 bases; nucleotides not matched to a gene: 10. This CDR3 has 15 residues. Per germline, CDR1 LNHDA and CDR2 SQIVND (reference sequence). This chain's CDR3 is CASSRDRARHYEQYF. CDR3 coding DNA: TGTGCCAGTAGTCGCGACAGGGCGCGCCACTACGAGCAGTACTTC.

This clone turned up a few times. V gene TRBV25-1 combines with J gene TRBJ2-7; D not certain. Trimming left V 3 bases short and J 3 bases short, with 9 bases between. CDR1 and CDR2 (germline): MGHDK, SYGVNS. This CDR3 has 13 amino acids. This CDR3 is CASSDVTVYEQYF. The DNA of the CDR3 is TGTGCCAGCAGTGACGTTACAGTCTACGAGCAGTACTTC.

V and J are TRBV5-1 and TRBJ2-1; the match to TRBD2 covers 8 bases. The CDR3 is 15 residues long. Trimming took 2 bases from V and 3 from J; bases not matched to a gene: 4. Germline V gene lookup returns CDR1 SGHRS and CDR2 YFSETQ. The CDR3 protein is CASSLGAGGYNEQFF. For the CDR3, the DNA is TGCGCCAGCAGCTTAGGGGCGGGGGGCTACAATGAGCAGTTCTTC.

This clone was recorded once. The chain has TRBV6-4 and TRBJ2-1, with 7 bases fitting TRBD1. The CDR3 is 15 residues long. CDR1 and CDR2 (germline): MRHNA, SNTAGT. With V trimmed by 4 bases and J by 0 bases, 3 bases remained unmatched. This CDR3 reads CASSVQGSSYNEQFF. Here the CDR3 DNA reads TGTGCCAGCAGTGTACAGGGGAGCTCCTACAATGAGCAGTTCTTC.

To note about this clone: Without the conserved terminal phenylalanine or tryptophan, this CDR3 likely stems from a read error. CDR3 amino acids: CASSQDLSGGSSYEQYL. In DNA form, the CDR3 reads TGCGCCAGCAGCCAAGACTTATCCGGGGGTTCCTCCTACGAGCAGTACCTC. The rearrangement links TRBV4-3 to TRBJ2-7; possible D gene TRBD2, 6 bases. Between the trimmed V and J ends, which lost 0 bases and 0 bases, there was a span of 15 bases. This CDR3 is built from 17 residues. Germline V gives CDR1 LGHNA, CDR2 YSLEER.